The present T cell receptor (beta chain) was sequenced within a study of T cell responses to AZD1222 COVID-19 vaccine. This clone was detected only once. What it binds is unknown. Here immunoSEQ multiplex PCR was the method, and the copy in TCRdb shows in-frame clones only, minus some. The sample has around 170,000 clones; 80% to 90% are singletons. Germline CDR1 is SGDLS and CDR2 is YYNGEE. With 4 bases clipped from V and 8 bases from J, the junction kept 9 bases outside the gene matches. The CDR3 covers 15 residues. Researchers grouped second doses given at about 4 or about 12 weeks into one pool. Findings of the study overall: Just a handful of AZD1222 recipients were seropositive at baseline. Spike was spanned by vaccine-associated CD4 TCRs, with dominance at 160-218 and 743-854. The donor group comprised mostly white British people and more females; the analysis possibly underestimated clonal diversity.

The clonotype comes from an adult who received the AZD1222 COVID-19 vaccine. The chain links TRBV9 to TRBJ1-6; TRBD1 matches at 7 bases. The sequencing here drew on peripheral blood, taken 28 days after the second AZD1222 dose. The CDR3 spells CASSPSGTADSPLHF. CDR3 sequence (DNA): TGTGCCAGCAGCCCCTCCGGGACAGCGGATTCACCCCTCCACTTT.